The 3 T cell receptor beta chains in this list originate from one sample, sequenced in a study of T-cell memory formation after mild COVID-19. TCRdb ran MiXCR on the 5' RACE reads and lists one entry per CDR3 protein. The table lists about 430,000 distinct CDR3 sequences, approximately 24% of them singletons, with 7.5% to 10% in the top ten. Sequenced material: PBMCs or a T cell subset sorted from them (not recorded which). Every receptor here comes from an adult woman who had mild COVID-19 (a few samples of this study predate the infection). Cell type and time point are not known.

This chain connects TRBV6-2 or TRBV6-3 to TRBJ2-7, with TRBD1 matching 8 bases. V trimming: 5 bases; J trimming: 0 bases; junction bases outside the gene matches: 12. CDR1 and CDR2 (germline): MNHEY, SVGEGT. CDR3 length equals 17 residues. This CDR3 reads CASSPCGTGALSYEQYF. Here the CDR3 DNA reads TGTGCCAGCAGTCCCTGCGGGACAGGCGCCCTCTCCTACGAGCAGTACTTC.

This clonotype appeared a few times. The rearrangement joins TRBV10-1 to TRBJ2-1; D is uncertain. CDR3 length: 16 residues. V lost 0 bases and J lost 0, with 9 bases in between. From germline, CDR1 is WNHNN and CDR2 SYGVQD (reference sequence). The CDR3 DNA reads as TGCGCCAGCAGTGAGTCGGGCCGCAGCTCCTACAATGAGCAGTTCTTC. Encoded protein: CASSESGRSSYNEQFF.

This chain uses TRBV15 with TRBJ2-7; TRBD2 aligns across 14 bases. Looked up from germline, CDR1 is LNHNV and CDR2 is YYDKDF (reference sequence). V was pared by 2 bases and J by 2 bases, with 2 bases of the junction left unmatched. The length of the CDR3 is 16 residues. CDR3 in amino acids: CATSRKGLAGAYEQYF. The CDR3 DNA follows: TGTGCCACCAGCAGAAAGGGACTAGCGGGAGCCTACGAGCAGTACTTC. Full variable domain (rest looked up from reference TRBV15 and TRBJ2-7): DAMVIQNPRYQVTQFGKPVTLSCSQTLNHNVMYWYQQKSSQAPKLLFHYYDKDFNNEADTPDNFQSRRPNTSFCFLDIRSPGLGDTAMYLCATSRKGLAGAYEQYFGPGTRLTVT.